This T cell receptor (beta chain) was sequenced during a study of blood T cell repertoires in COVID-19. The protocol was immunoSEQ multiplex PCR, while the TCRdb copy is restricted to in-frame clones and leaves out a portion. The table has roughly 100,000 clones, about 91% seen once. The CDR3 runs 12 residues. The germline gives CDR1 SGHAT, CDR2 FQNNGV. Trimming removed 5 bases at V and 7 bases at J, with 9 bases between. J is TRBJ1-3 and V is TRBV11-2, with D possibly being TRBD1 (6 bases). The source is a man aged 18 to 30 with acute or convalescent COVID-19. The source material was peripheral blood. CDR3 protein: CASSPQGNTIYF. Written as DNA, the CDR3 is TGTGCCAGCAGCCCTCAGGGGAACACCATATATTTT. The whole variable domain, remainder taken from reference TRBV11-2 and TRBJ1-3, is EAGVAQSPRYKIIEKRQSVAFWCNPISGHATLYWYQQILGQGPKLLIQFQNNGVVDDSQLPKDRFSAERLKGVDSTLKIQPAKLEDSAVYLCASSPQGNTIYFGEGSWLTVV.